This T cell receptor beta chain was recorded in a study of blood T cell repertoires in COVID-19. Germline V gene data show CDR1 as SGDLS and CDR2 as YYNGEE. CDR3 length: 15 amino acids. Trimming removed 3 bases from V and 2 bases from J; junction bases left unmatched: 6. Original analysis: Nucleated cell counts were estimated from reference gene primer amplification. Generated by immunoSEQ multiplex PCR, the TCRdb table keeps only in-frame clones and is missing some. The D gene and trimming were derived from the DNA, and the V and J assignments and clone size from that table. The sample holds 140,000 to 150,000 clones, 80% to 90% seen once. Enrolled during active infection, Seattle patients were then followed longitudinally.

This TCR came from a young man with COVID-19, enrolled during active disease. The sample comprised peripheral blood. The rearrangement joins TRBV9 to TRBJ1-1; 8 bases match TRBD1. Written as DNA, the CDR3 is TGTGCCAGCAGCGCCCGGGCAGGGGGCAACACTGAAGCTTTCTTT. Protein sequence: CASSARAGGNTEAFF.